This TCR beta chain comes out of a study of blood T cell repertoires in COVID-19. The overall study: Acute and convalescent COVID-19 specimens originated in the United States, Italy and Spain.

Seattle-derived patients entered the study during active infection and were followed longitudinally. Under the authors' procedure: Using reference gene primer amplification, nucleated cell counts were estimated. Data came from immunoSEQ multiplex PCR; TCRdb stores just in-frame clones and leaves some out. V, J and clone size reflect that table, while D and trimming were determined from the DNA. The sample has about 230,000 clones, under 85% seen once. Germline CDR1 reads SGDLS; CDR2 reads YYNGEE. V lost 4 bases, J lost 6 bases, and 14 bases lay in between. The CDR3 totals 14 residues. Sequencing used peripheral blood. This sequence originates from a woman aged 25-40 years with COVID-19, enrolled during active disease. V gene TRBV9 combines with J gene TRBJ1-3, with a tentative D call TRBD1 (6 bases). The chain's CDR3 is CASSPSTGPNTIYF. The CDR3 bases are TGTGCCAGCAGCCCCAGTACAGGGCCAAACACCATATATTTT.